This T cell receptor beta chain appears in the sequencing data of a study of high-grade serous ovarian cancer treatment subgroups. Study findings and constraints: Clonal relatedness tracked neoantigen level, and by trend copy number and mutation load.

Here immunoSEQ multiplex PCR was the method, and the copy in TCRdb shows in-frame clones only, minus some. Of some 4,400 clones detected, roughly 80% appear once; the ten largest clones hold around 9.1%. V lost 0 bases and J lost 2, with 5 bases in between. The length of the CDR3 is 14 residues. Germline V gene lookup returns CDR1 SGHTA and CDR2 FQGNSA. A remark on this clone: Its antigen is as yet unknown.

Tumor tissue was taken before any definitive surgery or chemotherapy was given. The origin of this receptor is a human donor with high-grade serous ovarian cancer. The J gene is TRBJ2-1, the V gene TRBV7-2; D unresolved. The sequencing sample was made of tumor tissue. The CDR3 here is CASSLAAPYNEQFF. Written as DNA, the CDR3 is TGTGCCAGCAGCTTAGCGGCCCCCTACAATGAGCAGTTCTTC.